This passage covers 20 T cell receptor beta chains from one sample sequenced in a study of STAT5B mutations in CD4+ large granular lymphocyte leukemia. Sequenced by immunoSEQ multiplex PCR; TCRdb stores in-frame clones only, minus some. The sample lists about 8,200 clones, around nine tenths seen once, with approximately 48% in the top ten. The sequenced sample consisted of PBMCs. The receptors originated from an older woman with CD4+ T-cell large granular lymphocyte leukemia.

CDR3 nucleotides: TGCGCCAGCAGCTTCACGGGGGGGCCTCGGGATACGCAGTATTTT. This encodes CASSFTGGPRDTQYF. The chain is built from TRBV5-1 and TRBJ2-3, with 8 nucleotides matching TRBD2. From germline, CDR1 is SGHRS and CDR2 YFSETQ. The ends lost 2 bases at V and 6 bases at J; junction bases unmatched: 8. CDR3 length: 15 residues.

The chain links TRBV7-2 to TRBJ2-1; possible D gene TRBD2, 6 bases. This CDR3 is 14 amino acids long. Looked up from germline, CDR1 is SGHTA and CDR2 is FQGNSA. V was trimmed by 10 bases and J by 9 bases, leaving 22 bases between them. The CDR3 reads CATQPAREVSEQFF. In DNA, the CDR3 is TGTGCCACTCAGCCCGCCAGGGAGGTGAGTGAGCAGTTCTTC.

The J gene is TRBJ1-5, the V gene TRBV6-5; D perhaps matches TRBD1 (5 bases). Deletions cut 6 bases from V and 4 bases from J, with 16 bases between. CDR3 length: 15 residues. Germline assignment: CDR1 MNHEY and CDR2 SVGAGI. The CDR3 DNA reads TGTGCCAGCAGCCCCGGGGCAGGGAAAAATCAGCCCCAGCATTTT. This translates into CASSPGAGKNQPQHF.

V usage is TRBV9 and J usage is TRBJ2-4, with D perhaps matching TRBD1 (6 bases). Trimming removed 3 bases from V and 2 bases from J, with 12 bases in between. Germline values: CDR1 SGDLS, CDR2 YYNGEE. CDR3 length equals 15 residues. In DNA, the CDR3 is TGTGCCAGCAGCGCCACGGACAGTTCCAAAAACATTCAGTACTTC. Residues: CASSATDSSKNIQYF.

The rearrangement links TRBV5-1 to TRBJ1-4, with 9 bases matching TRBD1. The CDR3 totals 14 residues. Trimming at V came to 5 bases and at J to 12 bases, leaving 11 bases not matched to a gene. Germline CDR1 and CDR2: SGHRS and YFSETQ. The CDR3 DNA is TGCGCCAGCAGAACCGGGACAGGGTCGCTCGAACTGTTTTTT. Translation gives CASRTGTGSLELFF.

The genes are TRBV7-8 and TRBJ1-2; D gene ambiguous. The V gene lost 0 bases and the J gene lost 4 bases, with 12 bases spanning the gap. This CDR3 region has 15 residues. In germline, CDR1 is SGHVS, CDR2 FQNEAQ. DNA for the CDR3: TGTGCCAGCAGCTTAGCGGCCAGCGAGTTCTATGGCTACACCTTC. This gives the protein CASSLAASEFYGYTF.

This chain connects TRBV7-2 to TRBJ1-5, with D unclear. This CDR3 is 13 amino acids long. Germline CDR1 reads SGHTA; CDR2 reads FQGNSA. Between the trimmed V and J ends, which lost 1 base and 7 bases, there was a span of 8 bases. The CDR3 sequence: CASSLDVRQPQHF. The CDR3 region has the DNA TGTGCCAGCAGCTTAGATGTGCGGCAGCCCCAGCATTTT.

As for this clone: Lacking the conserved final phenylalanine or tryptophan, this CDR3 likely reflects a read error. The chain uses TRBV7-8 and TRBJ1-5; D possibly corresponds to TRBD1 (5 bases). Germline CDR1 is SGHVS and CDR2 is FQNEAQ. The CDR3 consists of 14 residues. V lost 2 bases and J 7 bases, leaving 12 bases between the germline ends. CDR3 DNA sequence: TGTGCCAGCAGCTTATCCCAGGGTGTGCAGCCCCAGCATCTT. Its protein is CASSLSQGVQPQHL.

The chain couples TRBV18 to TRBJ2-1; the D gene is possibly TRBD1 (6 bases). Germline CDR1 KGHSH, CDR2 LQKENI. CDR3 length: 15 residues. The V end lost 3 bases, the J end lost 3 bases, and 12 bases lay between the germline ends. CDR3 region: CASSPGAGVYNEQFF. CDR3 in DNA: TGTGCCAGCTCACCGGGGGCAGGGGTCTACAATGAGCAGTTCTTC.

The chain uses TRBV5-1 and TRBJ1-5; 9 bases line up with TRBD1. This CDR3 has 15 amino acids. Per germline, CDR1 SGHRS and CDR2 YFSETQ. Germline trimming cut 4 bases from V and 7 bases from J; bases unmatched to any gene: 9. The CDR3 sequence: CASSPEGQGSQPQHF. The CDR3 nucleotides read TGCGCCAGCAGCCCGGAGGGACAGGGATCGCAGCCCCAGCATTTT.

The chain carries TRBV7-2 and TRBJ2-7; D remains unclear. The V gene lost 5 bases and the J gene lost 2 bases, with 4 bases spanning the gap. Germline lookup yields CDR1 SGHTA and CDR2 FQGNSA. The CDR3 has 11 amino acids. The CDR3 bases are TGTGCCAGCAGCGACGCCTACGAGCAGTACTTC. Protein product: CASSDAYEQYF.

This rearrangement joins TRBV7-6 to TRBJ2-7, with TRBD2 matching 11 bases. Losses at the gene ends were 4 bases for V and 1 base for J; bases not matched to a gene: 15. This CDR3 is built from 19 residues. Per the germline V gene, CDR1 is SGHVS and CDR2 is FNYEAQ. The CDR3: CASSSRLAGPLAGSYEQYF. The CDR3 region has the DNA TGTGCCAGCAGCTCGAGACTAGCGGGGCCCCTGGCAGGGTCCTACGAGCAGTACTTC.

The chain uses TRBV5-4 and TRBJ2-3; D is unclear. V lost 4 bases, J lost 2 bases, and 5 bases lay in between. The length of the CDR3 is 12 residues. From germline, CDR1 is SGHNT and CDR2 YYREEE (reference sequence). DNA of the CDR3: TGTGCCAGCAGCGGGGTCACAGATACGCAGTATTTT. It specifies CASSGVTDTQYF.

The V and J genes are TRBV21-1 and TRBJ1-4; the table names TRBD1, a call not compared with the DNA. TRBV21-1 is noted as a pseudogene. CDR3 length: 20 amino acids. The CDR3 coding sequence is TGTGCCAGCAGCAAATACGCGCGGGGGACAGGGGAGAGAAATCGGGAAAAACTGTTTTTT. This encodes CASSKYARGTGERNREKLFF.

The rearrangement uses TRBV15 and TRBJ2-7, with 9 bases that match TRBD1. Germline loops: CDR1 LNHNV, CDR2 YYDKDF (reference sequence). V shed 0 bases, J shed 3 bases, and the junction held 15 bases outside the gene matches. CDR3 size: 19 residues. The CDR3 DNA is TGTGCCACCAGCAGAGAATCGGGACAGGGCGCCTCGCGGTTCTACGAGCAGTACTTC. This encodes CATSRESGQGASRFYEQYF.

This chain links TRBV4-2 with TRBJ2-1; TRBD2 aligns across 7 bases. Germline loops: CDR1 LGHNA, CDR2 YNFKEQ. The CDR3 loop spans 16 amino acids. J was trimmed by 4 bases and V by 5 bases; bases with no gene match: 11. The CDR3 DNA reads TGTGCCAGCAGCTTAAGGGCGGGCGGGGGATACAATGAGCAGTTCTTC. Protein product: CASSLRAGGGYNEQFF.

This clone was seen a single time. The chain is built from TRBV7-2 and TRBJ2-1; unclear D gene. Germline loops: CDR1 SGHTA, CDR2 FQGNSA. The CDR3 sequence is 13 residues long. The ends were cut back, 6 bases at V and 0 bases at J, with 6 bases in the middle. CDR3 protein: CASSFSSYNEQFF. In DNA, the CDR3 is TGTGCCAGCAGTTTTAGCTCCTACAATGAGCAGTTCTTC. The full variable domain, completed using reference TRBV7-2 and TRBJ2-1, is GAGVSQSPSNKVTEKGKDVELRCDPISGHTALYWYRQSLGQGLEFLIYFQGNSAPDKSGLPSDRFSAERTGGSVSTLTIQRTQQEDSAVYLCASSFSSYNEQFFGPGTRLTVL.

The CDR3 DNA reads TGTGCCAGCAGTCTCCGGGGGGGGGTCTCTGGAAACACCATATATTTT. Translation gives CASSLRGGVSGNTIYF. The rearrangement joins TRBV27 to TRBJ1-3, with D perhaps TRBD1 (5 bases). In germline, CDR1 is MNHEY, CDR2 SMNVEV (reference sequence). The CDR3 is 16 amino acids. V was cut by 5 bases and J by 0 bases, with 14 bases left in between.

The chain couples TRBV7-2 to TRBJ2-1, with D possibly being TRBD1 or TRBD2 (6 bases each). Germline V gives CDR1 SGHTA, CDR2 FQGNSA. This CDR3 comprises 16 residues. Trimming removed 5 bases from V and 0 bases from J, with 14 bases in between. CDR3 sequence: CASSPWGAISYNEQFF. The CDR3 DNA reads TGTGCCAGCAGCCCGTGGGGGGCCATCTCCTACAATGAGCAGTTCTTC.

The chain is built from TRBV6-5 and TRBJ1-1; D might be TRBD1 (5 bases). Per the germline V gene, CDR1 is MNHEY and CDR2 is SVGAGI. V lost 0 bases and J 1 base, leaving 12 bases between the germline ends. CDR3 length: 16 residues. The CDR3 DNA sequence: TGTGCCAGCAGTTACTCGATTGGGACCCAGAACACTGAAGCTTTCTTT. Protein sequence: CASSYSIGTQNTEAFF.